The 23 T cell receptor beta chains in this list originate from one sample, sequenced in a study of blood T cell repertoires in COVID-19. The repertoire was sequenced with immunoSEQ multiplex PCR; TCRdb's copy has only in-frame clones and lacks some. The sample has 95,000 to 150,000 clones, 79% seen once. The sequenced sample was peripheral blood. Receptor source: a woman of 80 years or more with acute or convalescent COVID-19.

The chain combines TRBV3-1 (or the pseudogene TRBV3-2) with TRBJ2-3; TRBD1 aligns across 11 bases. The CDR3 covers 19 residues. Germline trimming cut 3 bases from V and 5 bases from J; bases unmatched to any gene: 16. Germline CDR1 LGHDT, CDR2 YNNKEL (reference sequence). CDR3 amino acids: CASSHPLPRTGGRKDTQYF. The CDR3 region has the DNA TGTGCCAGCAGCCACCCCCTCCCCAGGACAGGGGGCAGGAAAGATACGCAGTATTTT.

The rearrangement joins TRBV28 to TRBJ2-1; 13 bases map to TRBD2. Per germline, CDR1 MDHEN and CDR2 SYDVKM. The CDR3 is 16 residues long. The V gene end was trimmed by 6 bases and the J gene end by 7 bases; junction bases not matched to a gene: 9. CDR3 DNA: TGTGCCAGCAGCAAAGGGACTAGCGGGAAGGGAAATGAGCAGTTCTTC. Translated: CASSKGTSGKGNEQFF. The full variable domain, with the rest looked up from reference TRBV28 and TRBJ2-1, is DVKVTQSSRYLVKRTGEKVFLECVQDMDHENMFWYRQDPGLGLRLIYFSYDVKMKEKGDIPEGYSVSREKKERFSLILESASTNQTSMYLCASSKGTSGKGNEQFFGPGTRLTVL.

There are many counts of this clone. The chain couples TRBV5-5 to TRBJ2-7; 11 nucleotides align to TRBD1. Germline trimming cut 4 bases from V and 5 bases from J; bases unmatched to any gene: 8. The germline gives CDR1 SGHKS, CDR2 YYEKEE (reference sequence). CDR3 length: 15 residues. CDR3 loop: CASSPGQGAINEQYF. The CDR3 DNA reads TGTGCCAGCAGCCCCGGACAGGGGGCGATAAACGAGCAGTACTTC.

The V and J genes are TRBV7-3 and TRBJ1-1, with D tentatively TRBD1 (5 bases). The V end lost 2 bases, the J end lost 5 bases, and 9 bases lay between the germline ends. This CDR3 comprises 13 residues. Germline V lookup: CDR1 SGHTA, CDR2 FQGTGA. The CDR3 nucleotides read TGTGCCAGCAGCTTAGGGGCCGGGACTGAAGCTTTCTTT. It specifies CASSLGAGTEAFF.

This clone was detected a few times. The chain couples TRBV25-1 to TRBJ1-2; 7 bases line up with TRBD1. Per germline, CDR1 MGHDK and CDR2 SYGVNS. V lost 3 bases to trimming and J lost 5 bases; unmatched junction nucleotides: 12. This CDR3 is built from 16 residues. In nucleotides, the CDR3 is TGTGCCAGCAGTGACCCCCGTACAGGGGAAGCGTATGGCTACACCTTC. Residues: CASSDPRTGEAYGYTF.

This clone was detected only a few times. The rearrangement uses TRBV2 and TRBJ2-3; possible D gene TRBD1, 6 bases. Trimming left V 2 bases short and J 3 bases short, with 9 bases between. The CDR3 sequence is 14 residues long. In germline, CDR1 is SNHLY, CDR2 FYNNEI. CDR3 in DNA: TGTGCCAGCAGTGAAACAGGGTCTACAGATACGCAGTATTTT. Translating gives CASSETGSTDTQYF.

This clone was observed a single time. The CDR3 sequence: CASSLGTRATGLTEAFF. The CDR3 DNA reads TGCGCCAGCAGCTTGGGGACCAGGGCTACAGGCTTAACTGAAGCTTTCTTT. The chain joins TRBV5-1 to TRBJ1-1; possible D gene TRBD1, 5 bases. Trimming pared 0 bases from V and 5 bases from J, leaving 20 bases between. Germline CDR1 reads SGHRS; CDR2 reads YFSETQ. This CDR3 has 17 residues.

The chain links TRBV3-1 (or the pseudogene TRBV3-2) to TRBJ1-1; TRBD1 might be the D (6 bases). In germline, CDR1 is LGHDT, CDR2 YNNKEL (reference sequence). V was pared by 1 base and J by 8 bases, with 14 bases between. The CDR3 runs to 14 residues. The CDR3 region is CASSQGAGVREAFF. For the CDR3, the DNA is TGTGCCAGCAGCCAAGGGGCAGGGGTTAGGGAAGCTTTCTTT.

The chain employs TRBV7-8 and TRBJ2-3; D is possibly TRBD2 (5 bases). Deletions cut 4 bases from V and 2 bases from J, with 10 bases between. CDR1 is SGHVS and CDR2 is FQNEAQ in the germline V gene. This CDR3 contains 14 residues. The CDR3 spells CASSWTGSTDTQYF. The CDR3 DNA reads as TGTGCCAGCAGCTGGACGGGATCCACAGATACGCAGTATTTT.

The V call is TRBV6-2 or TRBV6-3, the J call TRBJ2-1; the D is unclear. CDR3 length: 16 amino acids. The V gene lost 6 bases and the J gene lost 0 bases, with 15 bases spanning the gap. Per germline, CDR1 MNHEY and CDR2 SVGEGT. The CDR3 coding sequence is TGTGCCAGCAGGCCTAGGTGGGCCCCCTCCTACAATGAGCAGTTCTTC. It is translated as CASRPRWAPSYNEQFF.

This chain connects TRBV7-9 to TRBJ2-4; TRBD1 matches at 7 bases. The CDR3 loop spans 16 amino acids. J lost 0 bases, V lost 5 bases, and 7 bases had no gene match. Germline CDR1 and CDR2: SEHNR and FQNEAQ (reference sequence). This chain's CDR3 is CASSQWTGRAKNIQYF. In DNA, the CDR3 is TGTGCCAGCAGCCAATGGACAGGTCGAGCCAAAAACATTCAGTACTTC.

The chain links TRBV7-9 to TRBJ1-1, with D possibly being TRBD1 (5 bases). This CDR3 has 14 residues. Between the trimmed V and J ends, which lost 5 bases and 1 base, there was a span of 11 bases. In germline, CDR1 is SEHNR, CDR2 FQNEAQ (reference sequence). CDR3 sequence (DNA): TGTGCCAGCAGCAGCCGGGGGAGGAACACTGAAGCTTTCTTT. It encodes CASSSRGRNTEAFF.

This clone has only a few counts. This chain links TRBV19 with TRBJ1-6; no clear D. This CDR3 has 13 residues. Germline CDR1 and CDR2: LNHDA and SQIVND (reference sequence). The V and J ends lost 1 base and 7 bases respectively, with 5 bases between them. The CDR3 spells CASSIAQNSPLHF. For the CDR3, the DNA is TGTGCCAGTAGTATAGCCCAGAATTCACCCCTCCACTTT.

This clone occurred a few times. The chain couples TRBV10-1 to TRBJ2-2, with D unclear. The CDR3 spans 14 residues. The germline V and J ends were trimmed by 6 bases and 6 bases, with 14 bases remaining between them. Germline V gene sequence: CDR1 WNHNN, CDR2 SYGVQD (reference sequence). The CDR3 protein is CASRRNLDAGELFF. In DNA form, the CDR3 reads TGCGCCAGCAGGAGGAACTTGGATGCCGGGGAGCTGTTTTTT.

The chain has TRBV4-3 and TRBJ1-2; 9 nucleotides line up with TRBD1. V lost 1 base and J lost 3; bases outside the gene matches: 6. There are 16 residues in the CDR3. Germline values: CDR1 LGHNA, CDR2 YSLEER. CDR3 loop: CASSQGDRDLDYGYTF. The CDR3 nucleotides are TGCGCCAGCAGCCAAGGGGACAGGGACCTAGACTATGGCTACACCTTC.

This clone was observed a single time. This rearrangement joins TRBV2 to TRBJ2-7, with D uncertain. CDR1 and CDR2 from the germline V gene are SNHLY and FYNNEI. This CDR3 contains 12 residues. The V end was cut by 4 bases, the J end by 4 bases, with 8 bases between. The CDR3 sequence: CASSAAGYEQYF. DNA for the CDR3: TGTGCCAGCAGTGCGGCCGGGTACGAGCAGTACTTC.

CDR3 loop: CASSRTPGQGAPNNSPLHF. CDR3 DNA sequence: TGCGCCAGCAGCCGCACTCCGGGACAGGGGGCGCCCAATAATTCACCCCTCCACTTT. The chain employs TRBV4-1 and TRBJ1-6, with 12 bases identical to TRBD1. CDR1 and CDR2 (germline): MGHRA, YSYEKL. Trimming at V came to 4 bases and at J to 5 bases, leaving 12 bases not matched to a gene. This CDR3 has 19 amino acids.

The rearrangement uses TRBV29-1 and TRBJ1-2, with D possibly matching TRBD1 (5 bases). From germline, CDR1 is SQVTM and CDR2 ANQGSEA. There are 12 residues in the CDR3. V was trimmed by 2 bases and J by 4 bases, leaving 8 bases between them. The CDR3 DNA reads as TGCAGCGTTGAATACGGGGGCTATGGCTACACCTTC. Translating it yields CSVEYGGYGYTF. The variable domain in full, completed from reference TRBV29-1 and TRBJ1-2, reads SAVISQKPSRDICQRGTSLTIQCQVDSQVTMMFWYRQQPGQSLTLIATANQGSEATYESGFVIDKFPISRPNLTFSTLTVSNMSPEDSSIYLCSVEYGGYGYTFGSGTRLTVV.

The rearrangement uses TRBV7-2 and TRBJ1-2, with 8 bases that match TRBD1. V dropped 4 bases and J dropped 8; count of bases not matched to a gene: 6. Germline CDR1 reads SGHTA; CDR2 reads FQGNSA. The CDR3 is made up of 13 amino acids. CDR3 bases: TGTGCCAGCAGCTCCCAGGGGGCGTTAGGCTACACCTTC. Residues: CASSSQGALGYTF.

The rearrangement links TRBV28 to TRBJ2-1; 12 bases align to TRBD2. Germline values: CDR1 MDHEN, CDR2 SYDVKM. V dropped 9 bases and J dropped 5; count of bases not matched to a gene: 5. The CDR3 runs 14 residues. CDR3 DNA sequence: TGTGCCAGTGTGACTAGCGGGGGCCACAATGAGCAGTTCTTC. Its protein is CASVTSGGHNEQFF.

This clone is a singleton in its sample. The rearrangement links TRBV27 to TRBJ1-3; D perhaps matches TRBD1 (5 bases). Germline V gives CDR1 MNHEY, CDR2 SMNVEV (reference sequence). Trimming took off 4 bases at V and 1 base at J, with 17 bases between the two ends. This CDR3 is built from 17 residues. CDR3 residues: CASSSLWGAGSGNTIYF. For the CDR3, the DNA is TGTGCCAGCAGTTCCCTCTGGGGCGCCGGTTCTGGAAACACCATATATTTT.

This clone was recorded many times. J is TRBJ2-3 and V is TRBV10-3; D unresolved. Trimming cost V 3 bases and J 0 bases, with 4 bases left between them. This CDR3 comprises 13 residues. Looked up from germline, CDR1 is ENHRY and CDR2 is SYGVKD. The CDR3 sequence: CAISDGSTDTQYF. CDR3 coding DNA: TGTGCCATCAGTGACGGGAGCACAGATACGCAGTATTTT.

The rearrangement joins TRBV7-2 to TRBJ1-6; no clear D gene. The V gene's germline CDR1 is SGHTA and CDR2 FQGNSA. The CDR3 runs 15 residues. Trimming pared 1 base from V and 4 bases from J, leaving 8 bases between. The CDR3 region has the DNA TGTGCCAGCAGCTTAGGATACGGGTATAATTCACCCCTCCACTTT. Translating it yields CASSLGYGYNSPLHF.